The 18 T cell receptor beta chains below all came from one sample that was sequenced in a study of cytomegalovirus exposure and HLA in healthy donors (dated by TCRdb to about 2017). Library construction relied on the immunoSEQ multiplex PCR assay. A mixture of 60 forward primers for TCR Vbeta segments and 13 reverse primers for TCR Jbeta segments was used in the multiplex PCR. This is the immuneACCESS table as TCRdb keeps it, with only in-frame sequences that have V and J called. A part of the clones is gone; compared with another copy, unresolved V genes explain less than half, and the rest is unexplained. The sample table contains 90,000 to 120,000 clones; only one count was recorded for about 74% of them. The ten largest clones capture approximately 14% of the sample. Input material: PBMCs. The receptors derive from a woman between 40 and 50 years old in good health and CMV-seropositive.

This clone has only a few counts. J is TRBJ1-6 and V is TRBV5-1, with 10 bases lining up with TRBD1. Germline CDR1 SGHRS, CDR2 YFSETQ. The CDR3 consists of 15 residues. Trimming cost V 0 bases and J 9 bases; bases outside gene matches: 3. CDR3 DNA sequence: TGCGCCAGCAGCTTGGCGGGGACAGGGGCTTCACCCCTCCACTTT. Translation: CASSLAGTGASPLHF.

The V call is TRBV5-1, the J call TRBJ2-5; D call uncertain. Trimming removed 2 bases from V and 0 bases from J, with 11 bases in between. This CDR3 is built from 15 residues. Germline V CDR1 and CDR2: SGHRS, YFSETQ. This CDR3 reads CASSLASGYQETQYF. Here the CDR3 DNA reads TGCGCCAGCAGCTTAGCGAGTGGGTACCAAGAGACCCAGTACTTC.

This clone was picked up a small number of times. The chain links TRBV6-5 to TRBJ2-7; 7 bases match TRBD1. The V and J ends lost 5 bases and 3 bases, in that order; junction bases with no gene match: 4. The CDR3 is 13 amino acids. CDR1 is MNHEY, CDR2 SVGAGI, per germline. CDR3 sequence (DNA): TGTGCCAGCAGTAGCTACAGGGGCTACGAGCAGTACTTC. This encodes CASSSYRGYEQYF.

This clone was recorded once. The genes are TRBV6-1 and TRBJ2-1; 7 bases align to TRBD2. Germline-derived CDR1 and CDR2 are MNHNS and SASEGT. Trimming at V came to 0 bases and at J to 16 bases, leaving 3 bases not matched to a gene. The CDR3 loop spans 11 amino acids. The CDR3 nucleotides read TGTGCCAGCAGTGAAGCCGGGGGGTCTTTCTTC. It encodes CASSEAGGSFF.

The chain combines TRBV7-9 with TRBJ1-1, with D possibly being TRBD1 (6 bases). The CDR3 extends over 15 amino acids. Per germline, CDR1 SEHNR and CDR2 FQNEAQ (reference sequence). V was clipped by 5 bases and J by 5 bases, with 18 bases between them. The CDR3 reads CASSQGWGTGTEAFF. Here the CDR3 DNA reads TGTGCCAGCAGCCAGGGGTGGGGTACGGGGACTGAAGCTTTCTTT. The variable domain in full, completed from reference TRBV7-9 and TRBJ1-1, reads DTGVSQNPRHKITKRGQNVTFRCDPISEHNRLYWYRQTLGQGPEFLTYFQNEAQLEKSRLLSDRFSAERPKGSFSTLEIQRTEQGDSAMYLCASSQGWGTGTEAFFGQGTRLTVV.

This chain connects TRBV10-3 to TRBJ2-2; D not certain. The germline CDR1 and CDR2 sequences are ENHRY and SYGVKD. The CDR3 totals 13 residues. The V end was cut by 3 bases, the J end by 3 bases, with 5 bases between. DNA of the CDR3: TGTGCCATCAGTGATACGGACACCGGGGAGCTGTTTTTT. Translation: CAISDTDTGELFF.

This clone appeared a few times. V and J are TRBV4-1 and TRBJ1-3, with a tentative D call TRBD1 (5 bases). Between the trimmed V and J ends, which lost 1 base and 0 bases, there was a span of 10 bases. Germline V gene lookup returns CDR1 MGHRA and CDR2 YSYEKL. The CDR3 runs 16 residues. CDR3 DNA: TGCGCCAGCAGCCAAGGGGAGGGGCGCTCTGGAAACACCATATATTTT. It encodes CASSQGEGRSGNTIYF.

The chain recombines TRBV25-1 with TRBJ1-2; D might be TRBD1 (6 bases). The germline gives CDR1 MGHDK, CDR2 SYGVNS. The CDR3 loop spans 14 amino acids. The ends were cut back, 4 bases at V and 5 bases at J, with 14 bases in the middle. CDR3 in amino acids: CASSGQVANYGYTF. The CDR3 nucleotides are TGTGCCAGCAGTGGACAGGTAGCGAATTATGGCTACACCTTC.

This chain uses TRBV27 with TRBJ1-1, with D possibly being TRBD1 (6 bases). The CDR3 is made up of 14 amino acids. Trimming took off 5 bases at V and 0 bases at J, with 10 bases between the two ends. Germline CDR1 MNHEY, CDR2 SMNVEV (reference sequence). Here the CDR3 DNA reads TGTGCCAGCAGTGCCCAGGGGATGAACACTGAAGCTTTCTTT. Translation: CASSAQGMNTEAFF.

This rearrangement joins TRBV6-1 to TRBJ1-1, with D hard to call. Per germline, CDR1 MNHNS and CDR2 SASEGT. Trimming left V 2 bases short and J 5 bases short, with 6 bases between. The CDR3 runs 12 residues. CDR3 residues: CASSETRTEAFF. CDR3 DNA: TGTGCCAGCAGTGAAACGCGAACTGAAGCTTTCTTT.

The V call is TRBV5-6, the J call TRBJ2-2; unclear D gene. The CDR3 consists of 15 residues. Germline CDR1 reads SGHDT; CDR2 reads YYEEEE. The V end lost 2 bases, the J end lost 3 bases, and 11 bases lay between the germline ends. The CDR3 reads CASSFSPEDTGELFF. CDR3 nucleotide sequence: TGTGCCAGCAGCTTTTCCCCTGAGGACACCGGGGAGCTGTTTTTT. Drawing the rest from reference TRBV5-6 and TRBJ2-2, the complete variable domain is DAGVTQSPTHLIKTRGQQVTLRCSPKSGHDTVSWYQQALGQGPQFIFQYYEEEERQRGNFPDRFSGHQFPNYSSELNVNALLLGDSALYLCASSFSPEDTGELFFGEGSRLTVL.

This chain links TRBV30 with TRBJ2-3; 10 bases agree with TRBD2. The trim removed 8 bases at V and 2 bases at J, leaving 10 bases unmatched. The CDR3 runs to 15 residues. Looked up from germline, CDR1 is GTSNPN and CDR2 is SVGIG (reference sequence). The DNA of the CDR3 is TGTGCCCAGGAACCTGGGACTAGCGACACAGATACGCAGTATTTT. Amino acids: CAQEPGTSDTDTQYF.

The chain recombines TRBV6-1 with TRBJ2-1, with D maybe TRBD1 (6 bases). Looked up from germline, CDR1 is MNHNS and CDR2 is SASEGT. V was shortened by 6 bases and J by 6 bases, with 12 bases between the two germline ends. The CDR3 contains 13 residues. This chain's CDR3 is CASSPRQVNEQFF. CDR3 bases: TGTGCCAGCAGCCCGCGACAGGTCAATGAGCAGTTCTTC.

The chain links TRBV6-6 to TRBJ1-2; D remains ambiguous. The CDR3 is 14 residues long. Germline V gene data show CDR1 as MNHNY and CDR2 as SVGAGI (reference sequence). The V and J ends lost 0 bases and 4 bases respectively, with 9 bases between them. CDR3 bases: TGTGCCAGCAGTTACTCGATCACGGTCTATGGCTACACCTTC. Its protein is CASSYSITVYGYTF.

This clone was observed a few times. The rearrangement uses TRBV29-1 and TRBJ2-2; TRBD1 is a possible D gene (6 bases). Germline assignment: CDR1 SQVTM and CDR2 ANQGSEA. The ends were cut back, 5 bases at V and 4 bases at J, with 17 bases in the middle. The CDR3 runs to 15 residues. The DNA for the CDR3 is TGCAGCGTTTCAACCGGGCAGGGGCCCACCGGGGAGCTGTTTTTT. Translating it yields CSVSTGQGPTGELFF.

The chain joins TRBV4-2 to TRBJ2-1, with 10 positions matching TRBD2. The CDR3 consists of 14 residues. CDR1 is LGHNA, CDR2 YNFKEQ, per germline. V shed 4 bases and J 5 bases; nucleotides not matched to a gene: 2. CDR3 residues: CASSRTSGDNEQFF. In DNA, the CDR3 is TGTGCCAGCAGCCGGACTAGCGGAGACAATGAGCAGTTCTTC.

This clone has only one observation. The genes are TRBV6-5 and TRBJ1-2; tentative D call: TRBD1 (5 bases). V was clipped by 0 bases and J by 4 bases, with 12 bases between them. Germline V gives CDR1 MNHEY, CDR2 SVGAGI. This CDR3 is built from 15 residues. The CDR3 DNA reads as TGTGCCAGCAGTTACTCGAGTGGGGGGGTCTATGGCTACACCTTC. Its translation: CASSYSSGGVYGYTF.

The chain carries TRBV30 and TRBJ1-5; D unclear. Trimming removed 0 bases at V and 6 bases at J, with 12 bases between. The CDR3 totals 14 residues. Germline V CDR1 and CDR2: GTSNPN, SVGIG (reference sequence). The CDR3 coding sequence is TGTGCCTGGAGTGTACCCCCGAGTGGTCAGCCCCAGCATTTT. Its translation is CAWSVPPSGQPQHF.